This T cell receptor beta chain appears in the sequencing data of a study of a mutant IDH1 vaccine in newly diagnosed glioma. Time point described: baseline, week 1 (first vaccination visit). The treatment denotes: pre-vaccination baseline after standard-of-care therapy. This table comes from immunoSEQ multiplex PCR, and its TCRdb copy is limited to in-frame clones, with some not included. The sample records about 68,000 clones, 79% being singletons. Sequences were derived from PBMCs, sampled from a glioma patient treated with radiotherapy, temozolomide or both. The source is a man between 45 and 60 years old with glioma.

The DNA of the CDR3 is TGCAGTGCCGACAGGGACGTCGACTATGGCTACACCTTC. It translates to CSADRDVDYGYTF. The chain recombines TRBV29-1 with TRBJ1-2, with TRBD1 identical over 7 bases. CDR3 length: 13 amino acids. Germline V CDR1 and CDR2: SQVTM, ANQGSEA. Looking up the rest from reference TRBV29-1 and TRBJ1-2 gives the full variable domain: SAVISQKPSRDICQRGTSLTIQCQVDSQVTMMFWYRQQPGQSLTLIATANQGSEATYESGFVIDKFPISRPNLTFSTLTVSNMSPEDSSIYLCSADRDVDYGYTFGSGTRLTVV.